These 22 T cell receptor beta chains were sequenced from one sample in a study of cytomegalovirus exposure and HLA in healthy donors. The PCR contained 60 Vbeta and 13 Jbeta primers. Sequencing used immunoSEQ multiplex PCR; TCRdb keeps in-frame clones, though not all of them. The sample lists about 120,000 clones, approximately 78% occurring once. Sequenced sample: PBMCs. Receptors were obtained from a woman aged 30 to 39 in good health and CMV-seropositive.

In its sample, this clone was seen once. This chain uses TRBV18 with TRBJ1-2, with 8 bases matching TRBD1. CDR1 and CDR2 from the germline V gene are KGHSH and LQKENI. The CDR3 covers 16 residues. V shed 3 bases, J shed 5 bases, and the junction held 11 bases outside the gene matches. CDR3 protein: CASSPSQQGVWYGYTF. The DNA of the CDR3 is TGTGCCAGCTCACCCAGTCAACAGGGGGTATGGTATGGCTACACCTTC.

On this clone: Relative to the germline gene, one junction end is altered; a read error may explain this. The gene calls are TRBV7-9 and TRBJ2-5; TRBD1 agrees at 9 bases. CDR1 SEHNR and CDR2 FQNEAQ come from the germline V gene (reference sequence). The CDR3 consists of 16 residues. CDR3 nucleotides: TGTTCCAGCAGCCCCACCGGGACAGGGTTTGAAGAGACCCAGTACTTC. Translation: CSSSPTGTGFEETQYF.

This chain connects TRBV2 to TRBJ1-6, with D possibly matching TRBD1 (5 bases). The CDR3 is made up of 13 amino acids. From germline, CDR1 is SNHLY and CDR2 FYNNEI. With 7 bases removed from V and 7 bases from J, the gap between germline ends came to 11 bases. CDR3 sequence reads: CASIRGENSPLHF. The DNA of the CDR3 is TGTGCCAGCATACGGGGGGAGAATTCACCCCTCCACTTT.

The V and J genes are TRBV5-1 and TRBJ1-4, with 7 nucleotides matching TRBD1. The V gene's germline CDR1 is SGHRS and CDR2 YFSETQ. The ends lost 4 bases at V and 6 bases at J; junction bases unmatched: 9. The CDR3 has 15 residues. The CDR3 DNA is TGCGCCAGCAGCCCCGGGGCAGGGGGAGATGAAAAACTGTTTTTT. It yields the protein CASSPGAGGDEKLFF.

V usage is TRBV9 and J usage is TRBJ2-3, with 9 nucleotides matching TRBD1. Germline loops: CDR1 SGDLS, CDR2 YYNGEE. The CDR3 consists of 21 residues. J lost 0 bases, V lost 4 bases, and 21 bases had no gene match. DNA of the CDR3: TGTGCCAGCAGCCCGAGGTTAACTACAGGGGGCGTATACGCGAGCACAGATACGCAGTATTTT. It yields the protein CASSPRLTTGGVYASTDTQYF.

The chain's CDR3 is CASSLVTGRGETQYF. CDR3 coding DNA: TGCGCCAGCAGCTTGGTCACAGGGCGGGGGGAGACCCAGTACTTC. This rearrangement joins TRBV5-1 to TRBJ2-5; D may be TRBD2 (7 bases). The V gene's germline CDR1 is SGHRS and CDR2 YFSETQ. V was clipped by 0 bases and J by 5 bases, with 14 bases between them. CDR3 length equals 15 residues.

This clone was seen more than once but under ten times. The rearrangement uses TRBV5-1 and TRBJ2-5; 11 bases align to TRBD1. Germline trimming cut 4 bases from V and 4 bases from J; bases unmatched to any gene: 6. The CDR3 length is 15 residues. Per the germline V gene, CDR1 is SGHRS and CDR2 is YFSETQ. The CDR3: CASSIGGTGGETQYF. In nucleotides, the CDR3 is TGCGCCAGCAGCATTGGCGGGACAGGGGGAGAGACCCAGTACTTC.

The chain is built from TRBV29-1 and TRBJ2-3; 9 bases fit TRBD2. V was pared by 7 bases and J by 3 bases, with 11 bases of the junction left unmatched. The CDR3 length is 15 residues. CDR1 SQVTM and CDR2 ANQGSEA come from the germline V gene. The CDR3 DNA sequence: TGCAGCGCCCATCCTAGCGGGGCAGGGACAGATACGCAGTATTTT. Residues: CSAHPSGAGTDTQYF.

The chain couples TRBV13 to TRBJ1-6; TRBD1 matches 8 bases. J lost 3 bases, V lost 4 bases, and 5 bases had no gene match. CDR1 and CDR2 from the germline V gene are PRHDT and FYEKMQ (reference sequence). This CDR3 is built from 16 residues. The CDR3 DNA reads TGTGCCAGCAGCTGGGGACAGGTTAACTATAATTCACCCCTCCACTTT. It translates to CASSWGQVNYNSPLHF.

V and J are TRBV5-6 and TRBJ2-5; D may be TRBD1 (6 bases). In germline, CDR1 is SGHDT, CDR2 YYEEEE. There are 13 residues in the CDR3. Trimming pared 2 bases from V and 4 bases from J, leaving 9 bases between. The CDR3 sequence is CASSFRQAETQYF. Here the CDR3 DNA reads TGTGCCAGCAGCTTTAGACAGGCAGAGACCCAGTACTTC.

The CDR3 coding sequence is TGCGCCAGCAGCCAAGAAGGAGGGGATAATTCACCCCTCCACTTT. Its protein is CASSQEGGDNSPLHF. The chain carries TRBV4-1 and TRBJ1-6; D is possibly TRBD1 (5 bases). Germline lookup yields CDR1 MGHRA and CDR2 YSYEKL. V gave up 0 bases and J gave up 5 bases, with 8 bases separating them. CDR3 size: 15 residues.

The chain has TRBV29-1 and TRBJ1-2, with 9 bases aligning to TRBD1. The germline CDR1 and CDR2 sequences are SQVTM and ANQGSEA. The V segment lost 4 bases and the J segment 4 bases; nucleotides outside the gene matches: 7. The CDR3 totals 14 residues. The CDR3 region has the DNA TGCAGCGTTGCCCTGGGACAGGGCAGCTATGGCTACACCTTC. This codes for CSVALGQGSYGYTF.

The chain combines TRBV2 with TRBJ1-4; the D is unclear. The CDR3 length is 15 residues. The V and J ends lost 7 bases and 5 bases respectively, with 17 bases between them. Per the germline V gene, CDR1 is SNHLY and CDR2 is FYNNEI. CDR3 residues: CASTPIGPQNEKLFF. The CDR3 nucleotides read TGTGCCAGCACCCCGATTGGGCCCCAAAATGAAAAACTGTTTTTT. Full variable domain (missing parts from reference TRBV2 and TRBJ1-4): EPEVTQTPSHQVTQMGQEVILRCVPISNHLYFYWYRQILGQKVEFLVSFYNNEISEKSEIFDDQFSVERPDGSNFTLKIRSTKLEDSAMYFCASTPIGPQNEKLFFGSGTQLSVL.

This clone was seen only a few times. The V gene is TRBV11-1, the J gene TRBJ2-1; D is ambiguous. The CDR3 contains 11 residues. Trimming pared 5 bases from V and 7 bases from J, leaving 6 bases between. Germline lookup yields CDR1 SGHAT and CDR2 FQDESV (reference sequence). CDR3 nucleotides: TGTGCCAGCAGCCGGTGGAATGAGCAGTTCTTC. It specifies CASSRWNEQFF.

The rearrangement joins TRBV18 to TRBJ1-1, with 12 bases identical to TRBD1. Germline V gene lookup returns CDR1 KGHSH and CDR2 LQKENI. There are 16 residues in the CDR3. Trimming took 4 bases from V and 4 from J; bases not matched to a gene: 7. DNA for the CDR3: TGTGCCAGCTCACAGGGGACAGGGGGCGAGACCACTGAAGCTTTCTTT. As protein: CASSQGTGGETTEAFF.

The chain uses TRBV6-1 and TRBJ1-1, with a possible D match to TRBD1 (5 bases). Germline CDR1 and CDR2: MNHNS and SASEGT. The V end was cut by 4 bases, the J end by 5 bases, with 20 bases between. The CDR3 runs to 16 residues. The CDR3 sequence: CASSVYGPGMGTEAFF. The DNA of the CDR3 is TGTGCCAGCAGTGTTTATGGGCCAGGGATGGGGACTGAAGCTTTCTTT.

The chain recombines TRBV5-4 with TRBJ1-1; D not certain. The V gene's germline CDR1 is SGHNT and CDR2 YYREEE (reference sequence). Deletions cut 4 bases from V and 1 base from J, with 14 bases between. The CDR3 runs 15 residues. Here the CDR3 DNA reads TGTGCCAGCAGCCCCCCTACTAGGGAGAACACTGAAGCTTTCTTT. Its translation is CASSPPTRENTEAFF.

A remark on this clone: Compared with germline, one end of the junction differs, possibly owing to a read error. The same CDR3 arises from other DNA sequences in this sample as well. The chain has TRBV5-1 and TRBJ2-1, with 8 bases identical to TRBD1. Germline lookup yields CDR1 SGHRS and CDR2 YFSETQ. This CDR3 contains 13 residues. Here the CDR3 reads CASSLTGEVEQFF. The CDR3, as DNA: TGTGCCAGCAGCTTGACAGGGGAAGTTGAGCAGTTCTTC. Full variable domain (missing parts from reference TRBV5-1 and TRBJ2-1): KAGVTQTPRYLIKTRGQQVTLSCSPISGHRSVSWYQQTPGQGLQFLFEYFSETQRNKGNFPGRFSGRQFSNSRSEMNVSTLELGDSALYLCASSLTGEVEQFFGPGTRLTVL.

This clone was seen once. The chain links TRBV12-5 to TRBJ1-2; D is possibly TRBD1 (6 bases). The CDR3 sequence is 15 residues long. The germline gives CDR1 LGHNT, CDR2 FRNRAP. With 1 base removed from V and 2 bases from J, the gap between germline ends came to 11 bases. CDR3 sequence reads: CASGLASGVNYGYTF. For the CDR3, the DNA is TGTGCTAGTGGTTTGGCTTCAGGGGTGAACTATGGCTACACCTTC.

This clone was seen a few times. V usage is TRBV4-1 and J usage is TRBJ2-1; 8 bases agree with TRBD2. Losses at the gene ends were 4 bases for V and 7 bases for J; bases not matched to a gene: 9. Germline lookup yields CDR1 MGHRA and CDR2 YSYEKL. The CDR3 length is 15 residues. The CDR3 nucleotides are TGCGCCAGCAGCCTCAGCGGGGGCGGAGGAAATGAGCAGTTCTTC. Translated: CASSLSGGGGNEQFF.

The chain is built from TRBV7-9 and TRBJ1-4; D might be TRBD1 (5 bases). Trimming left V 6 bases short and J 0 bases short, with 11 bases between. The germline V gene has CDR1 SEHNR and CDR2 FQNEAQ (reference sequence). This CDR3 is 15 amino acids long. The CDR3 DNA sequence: TGTGCCAGCAGAAGGGGAGGTTCAACTAATGAAAAACTGTTTTTT. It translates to CASRRGGSTNEKLFF.

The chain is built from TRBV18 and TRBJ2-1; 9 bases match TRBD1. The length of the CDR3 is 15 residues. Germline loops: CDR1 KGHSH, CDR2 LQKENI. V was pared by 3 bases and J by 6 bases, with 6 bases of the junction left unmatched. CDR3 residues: CASSPRDRESNEQFF. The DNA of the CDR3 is TGTGCCAGCTCACCCCGGGACAGGGAATCCAATGAGCAGTTCTTC.